This TCR beta chain emerged from a study of T cells in tumors after PD-1 blockade. For the study at large: Either cemiplimab 350 mg every 2 weeks or pembrolizumab 200 mg every 3 weeks was given. Daily vismodegib 150 mg continued in a subset of anti-PD-1-treated patients.

TCRdb's table, derived via immunoSEQ multiplex PCR, lists solely in-frame clones and lacks some. There are some 18,000 clones in the sample; about 85% occur only once, and approximately 24% lies in the top ten. From germline, CDR1 is MDHEN and CDR2 SYDVKM. The CDR3 runs to 12 residues. The V and J ends lost 3 bases and 10 bases respectively, with 12 bases between them. This specimen was PBMCs, taken after anti-PD-1 therapy. The sequence was obtained from a human donor with advanced basal cell or squamous cell carcinoma (not recorded which). The gene calls are TRBV28 and TRBJ1-1; D gene uncertain. The CDR3 region is CASSFPETAAFF. The CDR3 nucleotides are TGTGCCAGCAGTTTTCCGGAGACGGCAGCTTTCTTT. Based on the CDR3 plus reference TRBV28 and TRBJ1-1, the full variable domain is DVKVTQSSRYLVKRTGEKVFLECVQDMDHENMFWYRQDPGLGLRLIYFSYDVKMKEKGDIPEGYSVSREKKERFSLILESASTNQTSMYLCASSFPETAAFFGQGTRLTVV.